The 25 T cell receptor beta chains given below trace back to one sample, sequenced in a study of blood T cell repertoires in COVID-19. Profiling relied on immunoSEQ multiplex PCR, and the TCRdb table lists in-frame clones only, not all of them. Of over 90,000 clones in the sample, just over 85% are singletons; the top ten hold approximately 12%. The specimen sequenced was peripheral blood. Receptors were obtained from a woman aged 55-75 years in a cohort sampled during active or convalescent COVID-19.

The V and J genes are TRBV28 and TRBJ1-3, with unresolved D. Germline V gene lookup returns CDR1 MDHEN and CDR2 SYDVKM. The V end lost 3 bases, the J end lost 8 bases, and 5 bases lay between the germline ends. This CDR3 has 11 amino acids. In DNA form, the CDR3 reads TGTGCCAGCAGTTTGAGGGACACCATATATTTT. Encoded protein: CASSLRDTIYF.

The V call is TRBV5-1, the J call TRBJ2-2; 11 bases fit TRBD2. J lost 7 bases, V lost 1 base, and 9 bases had no gene match. The germline gives CDR1 SGHRS, CDR2 YFSETQ. The CDR3 totals 17 residues. The CDR3 region has the DNA TGCGCCAGCAGCTTGACTAGCGGGAGCGGTCCCATCGGGGAGCTGTTTTTT. Residues: CASSLTSGSGPIGELFF.

CDR3 nucleotide sequence: TGTGCCAGCGCCCGGGACAGACAAGAGACCCAGTACTTC. Translating it yields CASARDRQETQYF. This rearrangement joins TRBV7-3 to TRBJ2-5; TRBD1 agrees at 7 bases. Germline V CDR1 and CDR2: SGHTA, FQGTGA. J gave up 2 bases and V 8 bases, and 5 bases lay outside the gene matches. The length of the CDR3 is 13 residues.

The chain joins TRBV18 to TRBJ2-5, with 10 bases lining up with TRBD2. V shed 4 bases and J 3 bases; nucleotides not matched to a gene: 5. Germline V gene sequence: CDR1 KGHSH, CDR2 LQKENI. This CDR3 has 15 amino acids. CDR3 region: CASSRLAGVEETQYF. The CDR3 nucleotides read TGTGCCAGCTCACGCCTAGCGGGGGTGGAAGAGACCCAGTACTTC.

The J gene is TRBJ2-3, the V gene TRBV5-1, with TRBD2 matching over 9 bases. This CDR3 is built from 15 residues. Germline V gene lookup returns CDR1 SGHRS and CDR2 YFSETQ. V was clipped by 3 bases and J by 2 bases; unmatched bases: 4. The CDR3 coding sequence is TGCGCCAGCAGCTCCGGGACTAGCCTCACAGATACGCAGTATTTT. Encoded protein: CASSSGTSLTDTQYF.

This clone was observed once. The V and J genes are TRBV14 and TRBJ2-7; tentatively, D is TRBD2 (6 bases). The CDR3 spans 14 residues. Trimming removed 4 bases from V and 6 bases from J, with 16 bases in between. CDR1 and CDR2 from the germline V gene are SGHDN and FVKESK. CDR3 in amino acids: CASSPGRGFSEQYF. CDR3 bases: TGTGCCAGCAGCCCCGGGAGAGGGTTTAGCGAGCAGTACTTC.

This clone came up once. The CDR3 region is CASSQVVRGTNYGYTF. Written as DNA, the CDR3 is TGTGCCAGCAGCCAAGTAGTTAGGGGGACTAACTATGGCTACACCTTC. The chain is built from TRBV4-2 and TRBJ1-2, with D possibly TRBD1 on 6 matching bases. CDR1 LGHNA and CDR2 YNFKEQ come from the germline V gene. Trimming shortened V by 1 base and J by 0 bases, and 12 bases separated the two germline ends. This CDR3 is 16 amino acids long.

The CDR3 DNA is TGCGCCAGCAGCTTGGGCCCAGGGATCTACGAGCAGTACTTC. Protein sequence: CASSLGPGIYEQYF. This chain joins TRBV5-1 and TRBJ2-7; tentatively, D is TRBD1 (5 bases). V was trimmed by 0 bases and J by 3 bases, leaving 10 bases between them. CDR1 and CDR2 (germline): SGHRS, YFSETQ. This CDR3 spans 14 amino acids.

This clone was detected ten times or more. The J gene is TRBJ2-7, the V gene TRBV5-5, with 8 positions matching TRBD1. From germline, CDR1 is SGHKS and CDR2 YYEKEE (reference sequence). V shed 5 bases and J 0 bases; nucleotides not matched to a gene: 4. This CDR3 is 14 amino acids long. CDR3 bases: TGTGCCAGCAGGAGGACAGGGATCTCCTACGAGCAGTACTTC. This sequence encodes CASRRTGISYEQYF.

This chain joins TRBV7-9 and TRBJ2-5, with TRBD2 matching over 8 bases. The CDR3 consists of 16 residues. Trimming took 3 bases from V and 1 from J; bases not matched to a gene: 7. The germline gives CDR1 SEHNR, CDR2 FQNEAQ (reference sequence). The CDR3 is CASSLRSGRGQETQYF. CDR3 nucleotide sequence: TGTGCCAGCAGCTTGAGGAGCGGGAGAGGCCAAGAGACCCAGTACTTC.

This clone is a singleton in its sample. This chain links TRBV27 with TRBJ2-2; TRBD1 agrees at 9 bases. This CDR3 is built from 14 residues. The germline V gene has CDR1 MNHEY and CDR2 SMNVEV (reference sequence). The ends lost 6 bases at V and 7 bases at J; junction bases unmatched: 6. The CDR3 reads CASRTGTGFGELFF. CDR3 nucleotide sequence: TGTGCCAGCAGGACCGGGACAGGGTTCGGGGAGCTGTTTTTT.

This chain connects TRBV10-1 to TRBJ2-7; 7 bases agree with TRBD1. Germline CDR1 WNHNN, CDR2 SYGVQD (reference sequence). This CDR3 is 13 amino acids long. Losses at the gene ends were 6 bases for V and 1 base for J; bases not matched to a gene: 3. This chain's CDR3 is CASSQGVSYEQYF. The CDR3 nucleotides read TGCGCCAGCAGCCAGGGGGTTTCCTACGAGCAGTACTTC.

The chain combines TRBV27 with TRBJ2-2; D remains ambiguous. With 7 bases removed from V and 0 bases from J, the gap between germline ends came to 21 bases. Germline loops: CDR1 MNHEY, CDR2 SMNVEV (reference sequence). The CDR3 spans 18 residues. The CDR3 DNA reads as TGTGCCAGCACCATAACTGTCCCGGCGGCTACGAACACCGGGGAGCTGTTTTTT. It specifies CASTITVPAATNTGELFF.

This clone was seen just once. The chain combines TRBV2 with TRBJ2-7; D possibly corresponds to TRBD2 (5 bases). CDR3 length: 15 residues. Germline V gene data show CDR1 as SNHLY and CDR2 as FYNNEI. The V end lost 4 bases, the J end lost 5 bases, and 18 bases lay between the germline ends. CDR3 sequence: CASSGNSGSFDEQYF. The CDR3, as DNA: TGTGCCAGCAGTGGGAATTCGGGATCTTTCGACGAGCAGTACTTC.

The V and J genes are TRBV7-3 and TRBJ2-1; TRBD2 might be the D (6 bases). The CDR3 totals 16 residues. The germline gives CDR1 SGHTA, CDR2 FQGTGA. V lost 5 bases and J 7 bases, leaving 21 bases between the germline ends. In DNA, the CDR3 is TGTGCCAGCAGCCCCCCTGGGGGGATGGGTAGTAATGAGCAGTTCTTC. It encodes CASSPPGGMGSNEQFF. The full variable domain, with the rest looked up from reference TRBV7-3 and TRBJ2-1, is GAGVSQTPSNKVTEKGKYVELRCDPISGHTALYWYRQSLGQGPEFLIYFQGTGAADDSGLPNDRFFAVRPEGSVSTLKIQRTERGDSAVYLCASSPPGGMGSNEQFFGPGTRLTVL.

This clone was detected a few times. CDR3 sequence (DNA): TGTGCCAGCTCACAAACACCGGGACTAGCAGCAGATACGCAGTATTTT. This codes for CASSQTPGLAADTQYF. The V call is TRBV18, the J call TRBJ2-3, with TRBD2 identical over 9 bases. The CDR3 is 16 residues long. Germline V lookup: CDR1 KGHSH, CDR2 LQKENI. V was clipped by 4 bases and J by 4 bases; unmatched bases: 9. The full variable domain, its missing parts supplied by reference TRBV18 and TRBJ2-3, is NAGVMQNPRHLVRRRGQEARLRCSPMKGHSHVYWYRQLPEEGLKFMVYLQKENIIDESGMPKERFSAEFPKEGPSILRIQQVVRGDSAAYFCASSQTPGLAADTQYFGPGTRLTVL.

The chain joins TRBV5-5 to TRBJ2-1; a weak D match, TRBD2 (5 bases). The V gene lost 3 bases and the J gene lost 5 bases, with 6 bases spanning the gap. The CDR3 consists of 12 residues. CDR1 and CDR2 from the germline V gene are SGHKS and YYEKEE (reference sequence). Written as DNA, the CDR3 is TGTGCCAGCAGCTGGGAGCACAATGAGCAGTTCTTC. As protein: CASSWEHNEQFF.

The genes are TRBV18 and TRBJ1-1; D is unresolved. With 5 bases removed from V and 5 bases from J, the gap between germline ends came to 9 bases. Germline values: CDR1 KGHSH, CDR2 LQKENI. The CDR3 is 12 residues long. This CDR3 reads CASSERGTEAFF. CDR3 nucleotides: TGTGCCAGCTCAGAGAGAGGAACTGAAGCTTTCTTT.

The V and J genes are TRBV6-5 and TRBJ2-3, with 11 bases that match TRBD2. This CDR3 is built from 15 residues. CDR1 and CDR2 from the germline V gene are MNHEY and SVGAGI. The J segment lost 1 base and the V segment lost 11 bases, leaving 8 bases of the junction unmatched. CDR3 in DNA: TGTGCCGTTTCCCCGGGACTAGCGGGCACAGATACGCAGTATTTT. It is translated as CAVSPGLAGTDTQYF.

This chain links TRBV30 with TRBJ1-1; the D gene is possibly TRBD1 (6 bases). CDR3 length: 13 residues. Germline-derived CDR1 and CDR2 are GTSNPN and SVGIG (reference sequence). V was cut by 3 bases and J by 8 bases, with 16 bases left in between. The CDR3, as DNA: TGTGCCTGGAGCAAACTAGACAGGTTAGAAGCTTTCTTT. It codes for CAWSKLDRLEAFF.

V gene TRBV5-1 combines with J gene TRBJ2-2; 8 bases match TRBD1. V was pared by 0 bases and J by 7 bases, with 5 bases of the junction left unmatched. This CDR3 has 15 amino acids. Germline V gives CDR1 SGHRS, CDR2 YFSETQ. This CDR3 reads CASSLVQGAIGELFF. In DNA, the CDR3 is TGCGCCAGCAGCTTGGTGCAGGGGGCAATCGGGGAGCTGTTTTTT.

The gene calls are TRBV10-3 and TRBJ1-6; TRBD1 aligns across 8 bases. Germline trimming cut 4 bases from V and 10 bases from J; bases unmatched to any gene: 6. Per the germline V gene, CDR1 is ENHRY and CDR2 is SYGVKD. The CDR3 contains 14 residues. CDR3 coding DNA: TGTGCCATCAGTGCCGCGACAGGGGTCTCACCCCTCCACTTT. The encoded protein is CAISAATGVSPLHF.

The count of this clone is one. The V gene is TRBV5-4, the J gene TRBJ2-4, with 10 bases aligning to TRBD2. The V segment lost 4 bases and the J segment 7 bases; nucleotides outside the gene matches: 5. This CDR3 comprises 14 residues. Per germline, CDR1 SGHNT and CDR2 YYREEE (reference sequence). The CDR3 reads CASSASGGENIQYF. CDR3 bases: TGTGCCAGCAGCGCTAGCGGGGGTGAGAACATTCAGTACTTC.

V gene TRBV10-3 combines with J gene TRBJ1-5, with no clear D. This CDR3 has 15 residues. With 4 bases removed from V and 0 bases from J, the gap between germline ends came to 10 bases. Germline CDR1 ENHRY, CDR2 SYGVKD. CDR3 sequence reads: CAISVGFNSNQPQHF. CDR3 in DNA: TGTGCCATCAGTGTTGGCTTCAATAGCAATCAGCCCCAGCATTTT.

V gene TRBV3-1 (or the pseudogene TRBV3-2) combines with J gene TRBJ1-1; 7 bases align to TRBD1. V dropped 5 bases and J dropped 1; count of bases not matched to a gene: 4. Germline V gives CDR1 LGHDT, CDR2 YNNKEL (reference sequence). The CDR3 spans 14 residues. CDR3 loop: CASSRTGANTEAFF. DNA for the CDR3: TGTGCCAGCAGCAGGACAGGAGCGAACACTGAAGCTTTCTTT.